The rows below give T cell receptor beta chains drawn from one sample of a study of early T cells in non-severe SARS-CoV-2 infection. TCRdb re-called the 5' RACE reads through MiXCR, storing one row per CDR3 protein. Of tens of thousands of distinct CDR3 sequences listed, approximately 4.3% are singletons. Sequenced input: whole blood. These receptors were taken from an adult who was a healthcare worker with PCR-confirmed SARS-CoV-2 infection or an uninfected control (not recorded which). Both conserved end residues are part of each CDR3. The D gene is left open where the match is weak. Size tells how often a clone was seen (once, few, many) or the class of an expanded clone, and some rows leave it out.

CDR3: CASNIQNQPQHF
DNA: TGTGCCAGCAACATACAGAATCAGCCCCAGCATTTT
J: TRBJ1-5
D: .
V: TRBV6-6
size: many

CDR3: CASSPAGQGPEAFF
DNA: TGTGCCAGCAGTCCGGCGGGACAGGGCCCTGAAGCTTTCTTT
J: TRBJ1-1
D: TRBD1
V: TRBV12-3/TRBV12-4
size: .

CDR3: CSLPLLNQETQYF
DNA: TGCAGTCTACCCCTACTAAATCAAGAGACCCAGTACTTC
J: TRBJ2-5
D: .
V: TRBV20-1
size: many

CDR3: CASSESVVGEAFF
DNA: TGCGCCAGCAGTGAGTCGGTCGTGGGTGAAGCTTTCTTT
J: TRBJ1-1
D: .
V: TRBV10-2
size: few

CDR3: CASIEGGRTDTQYF
DNA: TGTGCCAGCATAGAGGGAGGGAGAACAGATACGCAGTATTTT
J: TRBJ2-3
D: TRBD2
V: TRBV6-6
size: .

CDR3: CASSLTGSSYGYTF
DNA: TGTGCCAGCAGCTTGACAGGGTCTAGCTATGGCTACACCTTC
J: TRBJ1-2
D: .
V: TRBV5-6
size: few

CDR3: CASSQDGREGGRQKGQFF
DNA: TGCGCCAGCAGCCAAGATGGGAGAGAGGGGGGGAGGCAAAAAGGGCAGTTCTTC
J: TRBJ2-1
D: .
V: TRBV4-1
size: many

CDR3: CASSLVFSSGSSYEQYF
DNA: TGTGCCAGCAGCTTAGTTTTTTCTAGCGGGAGCTCCTACGAGCAGTACTTC
J: TRBJ2-7
D: TRBD2
V: TRBV11-2
size: .

CDR3: CATSDSRLAGGYNEQFF
DNA: TGTGCCACCAGTGATTCGAGACTAGCGGGAGGCTACAATGAGCAGTTCTTC
J: TRBJ2-1
D: TRBD2
V: TRBV24-1
size: many

CDR3: CSGVGLRGESEQFF
DNA: TGCAGCGGAGTTGGGTTGAGGGGGGAATCTGAGCAGTTCTTC
J: TRBJ2-1
D: .
V: TRBV29-1
size: many

CDR3: CSVEGSSGRADEQFF
DNA: TGCAGCGTTGAGGGATCTAGCGGGAGGGCCGATGAGCAGTTCTTC
J: TRBJ2-1
D: TRBD2
V: TRBV29-1
size: many

CDR3: CASSPGRARTDTQYF
DNA: TGTGCCAGCAGTCCCGGCCGGGCCCGCACAGATACGCAGTATTTT
J: TRBJ2-3
D: .
V: TRBV28
size: many

CDR3: CASSLSPNRELGYF
DNA: TGTGCCAGCAGTTTATCCCCGAACAGGGAATTGGGGTACTTC
J: TRBJ2-7
D: .
V: TRBV28
size: .

CDR3: CASSTPSGRALGADTQYF
DNA: TGTGCCAGCAGTACACCTAGCGGGAGGGCCCTCGGGGCAGATACGCAGTATTTT
J: TRBJ2-3
D: TRBD2
V: TRBV2
size: .

CDR3: CASSFIGTDYEQYF
DNA: TGTGCCAGCAGCTTCATCGGTACAGACTACGAGCAGTACTTC
J: TRBJ2-7
D: .
V: TRBV11-2
size: many

CDR3: CASSQMGGTGNQPQHF
DNA: TGCGCCAGCAGCCAAATGGGCGGGACAGGGAATCAGCCCCAGCATTTT
J: TRBJ1-5
D: TRBD1
V: TRBV4-1
size: many

CDR3: CASSLGQLRSGHEQFF
DNA: TGTGCCAGCAGCTTAGGACAGTTGCGTTCAGGTCATGAGCAGTTCTTC
J: TRBJ2-1
D: .
V: TRBV7-2
size: many

CDR3: CASIRAGLTYNEQFF
DNA: TGTGCCAGCATAAGAGCGGGGTTAACCTACAATGAGCAGTTCTTC
J: TRBJ2-1
D: TRBD2
V: TRBV6-2/TRBV6-3
size: many

CDR3: CASSQGISPLHF
DNA: TGCGCCAGCAGCCAAGGCATCTCACCCCTCCACTTT
J: TRBJ1-6
D: .
V: TRBV4-1
size: few

CDR3: CASSPQGSWELFF
DNA: TGTGCCAGCAGCCCTCAGGGATCGTGGGAGCTGTTTTTT
J: TRBJ2-2
D: .
V: TRBV7-6
size: many

CDR3: CASSLGLPTDTQYF
DNA: TGCGCCAGCAGCTTGGGGCTCCCCACAGATACGCAGTATTTT
J: TRBJ2-3
D: .
V: TRBV5-1
size: many

CDR3: CASSQGLMAGEISYGYTF
DNA: TGTGCCAGCAGCCAAGGATTAATGGCAGGGGAAATAAGCTATGGCTACACCTTC
J: TRBJ1-2
D: .
V: TRBV3-1
size: .

CDR3: CASSSGQGSPLHF
DNA: TGTGCCAGCAGTTCAGGGCAGGGTTCACCCCTCCACTTT
J: TRBJ1-6
D: .
V: TRBV11-2
size: many

CDR3: CASSQGTGTLNEQFF
DNA: TGTGCCAGCAGCCAGGGGACAGGGACCCTAAATGAGCAGTTCTTC
J: TRBJ2-1
D: TRBD1
V: TRBV7-3
size: many

CDR3: CASRQGSETQYF
DNA: TGTGCCAGTCGACAGGGTAGCGAGACCCAGTACTTC
J: TRBJ2-5
D: TRBD1
V: TRBV19
size: many

CDR3: CASSLGTEDGYTF
DNA: TGTGCCAGCAGTCTTGGGACGGAGGATGGCTACACCTTC
J: TRBJ1-2
D: .
V: TRBV12-3/TRBV12-4
size: many

CDR3: CASSLIGDQPQHF
DNA: TGTGCCAGCAGCTTAATAGGTGATCAGCCCCAGCATTTT
J: TRBJ1-5
D: .
V: TRBV7-3
size: many

CDR3: CASSLGASGTYEQYF
DNA: TGTGCCAGCAGTTTAGGTGCTAGCGGGACCTACGAGCAGTACTTC
J: TRBJ2-7
D: TRBD2
V: TRBV28
size: many

CDR3: CASSLSMRGRAYEQYF
DNA: TGTGCCAGCAGTTTATCGATGAGAGGCAGGGCGTACGAGCAGTACTTC
J: TRBJ2-7
D: .
V: TRBV27
size: few

CDR3: CASSPRDEQYF
DNA: TGTGCCAGCAGTCCCAGAGACGAGCAGTACTTC
J: TRBJ2-7
D: .
V: TRBV28
size: many

CDR3: CASSLEGGGEQYF
DNA: TGCGCCAGCAGCTTGGAAGGGGGCGGCGAGCAGTACTTC
J: TRBJ2-7
D: TRBD1
V: TRBV5-1
size: .

CDR3: CASSQRTGYAQETQYF
DNA: TGTGCCAGCAGCCAGAGGACAGGGTATGCCCAAGAGACCCAGTACTTC
J: TRBJ2-5
D: TRBD1
V: TRBV3-1
size: many

CDR3: CASSPQGSYNEQFF
DNA: TGTGCCAGCTCACCGCAGGGGTCCTACAATGAGCAGTTCTTC
J: TRBJ2-1
D: .
V: TRBV18
size: many

CDR3: CASVQGLTEAFF
DNA: TGTGCCAGCGTACAGGGGCTGACTGAAGCTTTCTTT
J: TRBJ1-1
D: TRBD1
V: TRBV28
size: many